The 7 T cell receptor beta chains presented below share a single source sample, sequenced in a study of T cells after yellow fever vaccination (dated by TCRdb to about 2019). In the paper's terms, the treatment or condition label means: live attenuated yellow fever vaccine strain. Library creation used 5' RACE. The reads were generated on an Illumina HiSeq 2500. TCRdb applied fastp at Q25 and MiXCR to the public reads, then kept only in-frame beta chains. Entries are consolidated by CDR3 protein sequence, retaining the most common genes and DNA. This sample holds around 350,000 distinct CDR3 sequences; 6.2% were observed only once. The ten largest clones add up to about 15% of the sample. The source material was PBMCs, sampled 5 days after the yellow fever booster vaccination. These receptors all stem from a man aged 30 to 39 who received the YFV17D yellow fever vaccine.

The chain combines TRBV7-9 with TRBJ2-7; 9 bases match TRBD1. J lost 6 bases, V lost 7 bases, and 10 bases had no gene match. This CDR3 comprises 14 residues. Germline V gives CDR1 SEHNR, CDR2 FQNEAQ (reference sequence). The DNA for the CDR3 is TGTGCCAGCACCCGGACAGGGGACTCGGGCGAGCAGTACTTC. It yields the protein CASTRTGDSGEQYF.

This clonotype has just a few counts. This rearrangement joins TRBV20-1 to TRBJ2-3; D remains ambiguous. Germline CDR1 reads DFQATT; CDR2 reads SNEGSKA (reference sequence). V lost 4 bases and J 1 base, leaving 15 bases between the germline ends. This CDR3 has 15 residues. CDR3 residues: CSAIKADPGTDTQYF. The CDR3 coding sequence is TGCAGTGCTATTAAGGCGGATCCGGGCACAGATACGCAGTATTTT.

Comment on this clonotype: An end of the junction differs from the germline gene, which may be a read error. The V gene is TRBV3-1, the J gene TRBJ1-1, with D unclear. CDR1 and CDR2 from the germline V gene are LGHDT and YNNKEL (reference sequence). The CDR3 is made up of 15 amino acids. The CDR3 protein is CASTQGGRFGTEAFF. DNA of the CDR3: TGTGCCAGCACCCAAGGAGGGCGGTTCGGGACTGAAGCTTTCTTT.

The rearrangement links TRBV20-1 to TRBJ2-2, with 9 bases aligning to TRBD2. J lost 5 bases, V lost 5 bases, and 9 bases had no gene match. CDR3 length: 15 amino acids. CDR1 and CDR2 from the germline V gene are DFQATT and SNEGSKA (reference sequence). CDR3: CSALPSGRRTGELFF. The CDR3 DNA is TGCAGTGCTCTTCCCAGCGGGAGGAGAACCGGGGAGCTGTTTTTT.

This clonotype was picked up a small number of times. This chain links TRBV3-1 with TRBJ1-2, with D uncertain. This CDR3 is built from 14 residues. V gave up 4 bases and J gave up 0 bases, with 9 bases separating them. Germline V gene sequence: CDR1 LGHDT, CDR2 YNNKEL (reference sequence). The CDR3 DNA reads as TGTGCCAGCAGCCCCCGGAGATCTAACTATGGCTACACCTTC. This translates into CASSPRRSNYGYTF.

The chain is built from TRBV15 and TRBJ2-2; perhaps D is TRBD1 or TRBD2 (5 bases each). V lost 5 bases, J lost 6 bases, and 10 bases lay in between. The V gene's germline CDR1 is LNHNV and CDR2 YYDKDF (reference sequence). The CDR3 has 13 residues. The CDR3 DNA follows: TGTGCCACCAGCTCAGGGAGTCCCGGGGAGCTGTTTTTT. This encodes CATSSGSPGELFF.

This clonotype was detected a few times. The rearrangement links TRBV7-9 to TRBJ2-1; 13 bases agree with TRBD2. This CDR3 region has 17 residues. Germline assignment: CDR1 SEHNR and CDR2 FQNEAQ (reference sequence). The V and J ends lost 5 bases and 4 bases, in that order; junction bases with no gene match: 8. The CDR3: CASSLPRLAGGYNEQFF. The DNA for the CDR3 is TGTGCCAGCAGCCTACCAAGACTAGCGGGAGGTTACAATGAGCAGTTCTTC. Complete variable domain (other parts from reference TRBV7-9 and TRBJ2-1): DTGVSQNPRHKITKRGQNVTFRCDPISEHNRLYWYRQTLGQGPEFLTYFQNEAQLEKSRLLSDRFSAERPKGSFSTLEIQRTEQGDSAMYLCASSLPRLAGGYNEQFFGPGTRLTVL.